These 5 T cell receptor beta chains were sequenced from one sample in a study of blood T cell repertoires in COVID-19. Generated by immunoSEQ multiplex PCR, the TCRdb table keeps only in-frame clones and is missing some. The data contain more than 250,000 clones, 80% to 90% of them singletons. Sequenced material: peripheral blood. Receptors were obtained from a man in his fifties with active or convalescent COVID-19.

This rearrangement joins TRBV18 to TRBJ2-5; D perhaps matches TRBD1 (5 bases). The V gene lost 0 bases and the J gene lost 4 bases, with 12 bases spanning the gap. The V gene's germline CDR1 is KGHSH and CDR2 LQKENI. The CDR3 runs 15 residues. The CDR3 sequence is CASSPPSAGRETQYF. CDR3 sequence (DNA): TGTGCCAGCTCACCACCTTCGGCAGGGCGAGAGACCCAGTACTTC.

The chain carries TRBV19 and TRBJ1-5; D perhaps matches TRBD1 (5 bases). Germline loops: CDR1 LNHDA, CDR2 SQIVND (reference sequence). The CDR3 has 16 residues. V lost 5 bases and J lost 3, with 17 bases in between. The CDR3 nucleotides read TGTGCCAGTAGTCCGTGGGGCGGGAATTCCAATCAGCCCCAGCATTTT. It yields the protein CASSPWGGNSNQPQHF.

This clone was picked up many times. Written as DNA, the CDR3 is TGTGCCAGCACCAGGGCCCGTTCCTACGAGCAGTACTTC. Translating gives CASTRARSYEQYF. This chain joins TRBV28 and TRBJ2-7; D might be TRBD1 (5 bases). V was pared by 7 bases and J by 1 base, with 11 bases between. The CDR3 is made up of 13 amino acids. Germline lookup yields CDR1 MDHEN and CDR2 SYDVKM.

The rearrangement links TRBV6-6 to TRBJ1-2; TRBD1 matches 7 bases. Germline CDR1 and CDR2: MNHNY and SVGAGI (reference sequence). The CDR3 spans 17 residues. The V and J ends lost 5 bases and 4 bases, in that order; junction bases with no gene match: 16. The CDR3 bases are TGTGCCAGCAGTCCAAGGACCGGGACAGAAGTTTTCTATGGCTACACCTTC. It encodes CASSPRTGTEVFYGYTF.

The chain couples TRBV21-1 to TRBJ1-1. TRBV21-1 is a listed pseudogene. The CDR3 extends over 15 amino acids. CDR3 sequence: CASSLHGGEWTEAFF. The CDR3 nucleotides are TGTGCCAGCAGTCTTCATGGCGGGGAGTGGACTGAAGCTTTCTTT.